The next 16 T cell receptor beta chains were all read from a single sample in a study of vaccination and CD4 T cells after COVID-19. Treatment reported: approximately 11-day PBMC culture with coronavirus spike peptide pools or control peptides (ViraFEST assay). These TCRs' antigens remain unknown. The study sequenced cultured CD4+ T cell DNA using the Oncomine TCR Beta short-read assay. TCRdb re-called the PCR reads through MiXCR, storing one row per CDR3 protein. The profile shows about 15,000 distinct CDR3 sequences, around 49% of them singletons. Specimen: CD4+ T cells from blood, cultured in vitro. These TCRs come from a human donor who had recovered from COVID-19.

The rearrangement joins TRBV11-3 to TRBJ2-7; 7 positions match TRBD2. Germline values: CDR1 SGHNT, CDR2 YENEEA. Trimming removed 4 bases from V and 8 bases from J; junction bases left unmatched: 5. The CDR3 consists of 12 residues. The CDR3 spells CASSSGGGKQYF. As DNA, the CDR3 is TGTGCCAGCAGCTCGGGGGGTGGAAAGCAGTACTTC.

DNA for the CDR3: TGTGCCAGCAGCTCCCGCCCGGCCACAGATACGCAGTATTTT. Protein product: CASSSRPATDTQYF. The chain uses TRBV7-3 and TRBJ2-3; D is ambiguous. This CDR3 spans 14 amino acids. The V and J ends lost 4 bases and 2 bases respectively, with 10 bases between them. CDR1 and CDR2 (germline): SGHTA, FQGTGA.

This clonotype was picked up a small number of times. This sequence joins TRBV19 and TRBJ1-5, with no clear D. Germline V gene sequence: CDR1 LNHDA, CDR2 SQIVND (reference sequence). There are 15 residues in the CDR3. The ends were cut back, 5 bases at V and 3 bases at J, with 14 bases in the middle. Here the CDR3 DNA reads TGTGCCAGTAGTCTGATACAGACCTCCAATCAGCCCCAGCATTTT. Protein product: CASSLIQTSNQPQHF.

About this clonotype: As the CDR3 is not closed by the conserved phenylalanine or tryptophan, this likely results from a read error. The chain recombines TRBV15 with TRBJ2-5; weak D call: TRBD1 (6 bases). With 3 bases removed from V and 3 bases from J, the gap between germline ends came to 14 bases. Per germline, CDR1 LNHNV and CDR2 YYDKDF (reference sequence). The CDR3 has 15 residues. Here the CDR3 reads CATSRTPRTEETQYL. The CDR3 coding sequence is TGTGCCACCAGCAGGACCCCGAGGACAGAAGAGACCCAGTACCTC.

The chain has TRBV20-1 and TRBJ1-5; 9 bases are shared with TRBD1. Germline V gene sequence: CDR1 DFQATT, CDR2 SNEGSKA (reference sequence). The CDR3 extends over 16 amino acids. The V gene end was trimmed by 0 bases and the J gene end by 6 bases; junction bases not matched to a gene: 9. CDR3: CSAREGGTGSTQPQHF. As DNA, the CDR3 is TGCAGTGCTAGAGAGGGGGGGACAGGGTCAACTCAGCCCCAGCATTTT.

Regarding this clonotype: The junction does not match germline at one end; this may be a read error. V and J are TRBV7-7 and TRBJ2-3, with a weak D call TRBD2 (6 bases). Germline assignment: CDR1 SSHAT and CDR2 FNYEAQ (reference sequence). The CDR3 runs to 16 residues. CDR3 in DNA: TGTGCTAGCAGCCCCTGGAATAGCGGCCGCACAGATACGCAGTATTTT. Amino acids: CASSPWNSGRTDTQYF.

This clonotype was seen a handful of times. The gene calls are TRBV29-1 and TRBJ1-2; TRBD1 agrees at 7 bases. V lost 6 bases and J lost 6; bases outside the gene matches: 4. The CDR3 extends over 11 amino acids. Germline V gene data show CDR1 as SQVTM and CDR2 as ANQGSEA. The CDR3 DNA follows: TGCAGCGTGGGACAGTCAGATGGCTACACCTTC. Its protein is CSVGQSDGYTF.

This clonotype counts as medium-sized. The chain links TRBV5-1 to TRBJ2-1; D is possibly TRBD1 (5 bases). This CDR3 region has 13 residues. The ends were cut back, 1 base at V and 9 bases at J, with 11 bases in the middle. Germline loops: CDR1 SGHRS, CDR2 YFSETQ. The CDR3 nucleotides read TGCGCCAGCAGCTTGAAATTGGACACTGAGCAGTTCTTC. Translating gives CASSLKLDTEQFF.

The chain couples TRBV7-9 to TRBJ1-6; 10 bases align to TRBD1. The CDR3 runs to 15 residues. Trimming cost V 5 bases and J 9 bases; bases outside gene matches: 7. The germline V gene encodes CDR1 SEHNR and CDR2 FQNEAQ (reference sequence). The chain's CDR3 is CASSRRTGGSSPLHF. The DNA of the CDR3 is TGTGCCAGCAGCAGGCGGACAGGGGGGAGTTCACCCCTCCACTTT.

This clonotype was seen a handful of times. The chain has TRBV20-1 and TRBJ2-3, with TRBD2 identical over 11 bases. V gave up 0 bases and J gave up 9 bases; unmatched junction bases: 5. CDR3 length equals 14 residues. Germline CDR1 is DFQATT and CDR2 is SNEGSKA (reference sequence). The CDR3 is CSAREPSGGWTQYF. The CDR3 DNA follows: TGCAGTGCTAGAGAACCTAGCGGGGGGTGGACGCAGTATTTT.

V and J are TRBV5-1 and TRBJ2-7, with 7 bases fitting TRBD1. CDR1 and CDR2 (germline): SGHRS, YFSETQ. V dropped 4 bases and J dropped 6; count of bases not matched to a gene: 4. This CDR3 spans 12 amino acids. The CDR3 DNA reads as TGCGCCAGCAGCCGGGGACAGTCCGAGCAGTACTTC. Translation: CASSRGQSEQYF.

The chain joins TRBV28 to TRBJ1-2, with TRBD1 as a possible D gene (5 bases). V shed 6 bases and J shed 8 bases, with 16 bases lying between them. Germline V gene sequence: CDR1 MDHEN, CDR2 SYDVKM. This CDR3 has 13 amino acids. The CDR3 is CASRRTQGWGYTF. DNA of the CDR3: TGTGCCAGCAGAAGGACCCAGGGTTGGGGCTACACCTTC.

V gene TRBV28 combines with J gene TRBJ1-6; no clear D gene. This CDR3 is 12 amino acids long. Trimming cost V 5 bases and J 10 bases, with 9 bases left between them. From germline, CDR1 is MDHEN and CDR2 SYDVKM. The CDR3 loop is CASSPPGSPLHF. The CDR3 bases are TGTGCCAGCAGTCCCCCTGGCTCACCCCTCCACTTT.

As for this clonotype: One end of the junction fails to match germline, which may point to a read error. CDR3 coding DNA: TGTGCCGGCAGAGGCCCCTATGGCTACACCTTC. Translation: CAGRGPYGYTF. This chain joins TRBV28 and TRBJ1-2, with D unclear. The CDR3 has 11 residues. Germline CDR1 MDHEN, CDR2 SYDVKM.

V gene TRBV27 combines with J gene TRBJ2-1; TRBD2 agrees at 9 bases. This CDR3 contains 19 residues. V lost 2 bases to trimming and J lost 7 bases; unmatched junction nucleotides: 18. The germline V gene has CDR1 MNHEY and CDR2 SMNVEV (reference sequence). The CDR3 is CASSLSILRLAGSYNEQFF. CDR3 DNA: TGTGCCAGCAGTTTAAGTATCCTACGCCTAGCGGGATCTTATAATGAGCAGTTCTTC.

This chain links TRBV19 with TRBJ1-1; tentative D call: TRBD1 (6 bases). The length of the CDR3 is 14 residues. Germline V gene data show CDR1 as LNHDA and CDR2 as SQIVND (reference sequence). Trimming took off 0 bases at V and 5 bases at J, with 10 bases between the two ends. The CDR3 nucleotides read TGTGCCAGTAGTATAGAAGCAGGGGATACTGAAGCTTTCTTT. Protein product: CASSIEAGDTEAFF.